This paragraph covers one T cell receptor (beta chain) sequence. Its antigen is unknown. This sample is drawn from a study of tumor-infiltrating lymphocytes in primary liver carcinoma. As for the study in general: Patients of both sexes were 30 to 69 years old.

TCR beta cDNA was reverse-transcribed from 400 to 500 ng of total RNA. The reaction used a constant-region primer and ProtoScript II reverse transcriptase. Libraries of TCR beta came from three nested multiplex PCR rounds with slightly modified ARM-PCR. Both of the initial two PCR rounds ran for 10 cycles and employed TRBV1-TRBV30 forward primers alongside a C-beta reverse primer. A single record per CDR3 protein comes from TCRdb applying MiXCR to the multiplex PCR reads. The sample consists of roughly 50,000 distinct CDR3 sequences, roughly 77% of them appearing once. Each 20-30 mg portion of unsorted bulk tissue served as the source for co-extraction of RNA and DNA. Among the patients, all had chronic HBV infection and none had been treated. With 4 bases clipped from V and 2 bases from J, the junction kept 11 bases outside the gene matches. The CDR3 is 18 residues long. CDR1 and CDR2 from the germline V gene are SEHNR and FQNEAQ (reference sequence).

Broader study findings: Present in all five tumor regions were only about 7.5-25% of the top clones. Pairs of tumor regions overlapped more than tumor-adjacent and tumor-blood pairs did.

Sequences were obtained from liver tumor tissue from sampling region 2. Subset: tumor region T2, inferior pole. The source of this sequence is a man aged 35-49 years with primary liver carcinoma and hepatitis B virus infection. This chain links TRBV7-9 with TRBJ1-5, with TRBD1 matching 10 bases. CDR3 nucleotide sequence: TGTGCCAGCAGCTGCGACAGGGGGCTGGGGCTCGGCAATCAGCCCCAGCATTTT. It yields the protein CASSCDRGLGLGNQPQHF.